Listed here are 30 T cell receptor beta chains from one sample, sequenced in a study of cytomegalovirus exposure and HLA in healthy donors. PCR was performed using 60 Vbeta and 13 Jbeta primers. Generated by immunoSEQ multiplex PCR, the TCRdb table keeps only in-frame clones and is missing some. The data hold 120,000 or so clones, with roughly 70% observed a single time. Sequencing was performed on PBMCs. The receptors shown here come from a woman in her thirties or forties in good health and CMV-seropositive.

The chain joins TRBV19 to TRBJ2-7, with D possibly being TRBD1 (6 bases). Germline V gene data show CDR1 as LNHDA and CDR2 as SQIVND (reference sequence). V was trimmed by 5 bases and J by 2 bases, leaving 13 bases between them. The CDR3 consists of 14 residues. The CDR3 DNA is TGTGCCAGTAGTGGAACAGGGACCACCTACGAGCAGTACTTC. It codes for CASSGTGTTYEQYF.

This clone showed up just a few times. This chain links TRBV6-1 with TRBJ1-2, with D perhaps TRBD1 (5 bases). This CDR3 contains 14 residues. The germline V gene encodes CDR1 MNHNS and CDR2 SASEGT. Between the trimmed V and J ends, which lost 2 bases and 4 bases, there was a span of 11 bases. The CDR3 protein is CASSELGGSYGYTF. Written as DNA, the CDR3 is TGTGCCAGCAGTGAATTGGGGGGAAGCTATGGCTACACCTTC.

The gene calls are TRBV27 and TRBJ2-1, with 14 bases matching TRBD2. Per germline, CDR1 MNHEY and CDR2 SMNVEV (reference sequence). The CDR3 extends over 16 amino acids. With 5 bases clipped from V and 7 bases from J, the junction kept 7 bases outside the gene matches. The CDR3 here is CASSPRLAGGRNEQFF. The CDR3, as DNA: TGTGCCAGCAGTCCGCGACTAGCGGGGGGGCGGAATGAGCAGTTCTTC.

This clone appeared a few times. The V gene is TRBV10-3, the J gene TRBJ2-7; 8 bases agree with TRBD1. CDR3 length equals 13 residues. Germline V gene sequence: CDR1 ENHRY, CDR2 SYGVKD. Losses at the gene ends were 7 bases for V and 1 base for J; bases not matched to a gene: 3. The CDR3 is CAITTGGSYEQYF. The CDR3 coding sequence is TGTGCCATCACTACAGGGGGATCCTACGAGCAGTACTTC.

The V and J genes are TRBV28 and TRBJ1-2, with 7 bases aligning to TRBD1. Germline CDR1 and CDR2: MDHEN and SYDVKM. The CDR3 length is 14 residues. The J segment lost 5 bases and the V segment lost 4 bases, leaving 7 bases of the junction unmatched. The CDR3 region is CASSSPGQEYGYTF. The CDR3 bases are TGTGCCAGCAGTTCCCCCGGACAGGAATATGGCTACACCTTC.

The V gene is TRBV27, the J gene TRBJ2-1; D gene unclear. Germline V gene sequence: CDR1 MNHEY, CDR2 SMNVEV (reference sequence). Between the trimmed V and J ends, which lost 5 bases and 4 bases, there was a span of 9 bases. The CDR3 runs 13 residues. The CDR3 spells CASSLRGYNEQFF. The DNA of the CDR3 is TGTGCCAGCAGTCTCCGCGGATACAATGAGCAGTTCTTC.

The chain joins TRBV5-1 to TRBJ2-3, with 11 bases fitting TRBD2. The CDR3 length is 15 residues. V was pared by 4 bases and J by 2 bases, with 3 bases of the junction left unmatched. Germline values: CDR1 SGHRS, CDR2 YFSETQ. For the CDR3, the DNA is TGCGCCAGCAGCAATAGCGGGGGGGACACAGATACGCAGTATTTT. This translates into CASSNSGGDTDTQYF.

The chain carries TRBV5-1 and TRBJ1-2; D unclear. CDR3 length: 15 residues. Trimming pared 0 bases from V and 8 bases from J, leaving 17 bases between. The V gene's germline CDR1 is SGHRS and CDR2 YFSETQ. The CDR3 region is CASSLAGGMIEGYTF. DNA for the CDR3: TGCGCCAGCAGCTTGGCCGGAGGGATGATAGAGGGCTACACCTTC.

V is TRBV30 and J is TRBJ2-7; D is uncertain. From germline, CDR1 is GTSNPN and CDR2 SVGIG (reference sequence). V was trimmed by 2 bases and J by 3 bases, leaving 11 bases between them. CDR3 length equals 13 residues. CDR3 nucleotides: TGTGCCTGGAGTAGAAGCTTTGGCTACGAGCAGTACTTC. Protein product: CAWSRSFGYEQYF.

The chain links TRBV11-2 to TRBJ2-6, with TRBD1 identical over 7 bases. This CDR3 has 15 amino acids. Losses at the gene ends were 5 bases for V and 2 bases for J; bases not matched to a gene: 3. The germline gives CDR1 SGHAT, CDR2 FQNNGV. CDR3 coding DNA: TGTGCCAGCAGCCTCGACAGGGCTGGGGCCAACGTCCTGACTTTC. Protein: CASSLDRAGANVLTF.

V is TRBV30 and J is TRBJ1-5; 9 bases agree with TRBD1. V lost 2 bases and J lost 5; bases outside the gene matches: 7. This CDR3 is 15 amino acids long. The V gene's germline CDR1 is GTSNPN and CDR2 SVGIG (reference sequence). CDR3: CAWSLARTGDQPQHF. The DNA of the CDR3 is TGTGCCTGGAGTCTAGCAAGGACAGGGGATCAGCCCCAGCATTTT.

This CDR3 is CASSPPLDRGRNEQFF. The CDR3 region has the DNA TGTGCCAGCAGCCCACCTCTGGACAGGGGGCGGAATGAGCAGTTCTTC. This chain links TRBV7-9 with TRBJ2-1, with 11 nucleotides matching TRBD1. The V segment lost 5 bases and the J segment 7 bases; nucleotides outside the gene matches: 10. From germline, CDR1 is SEHNR and CDR2 FQNEAQ (reference sequence). This CDR3 comprises 16 residues.

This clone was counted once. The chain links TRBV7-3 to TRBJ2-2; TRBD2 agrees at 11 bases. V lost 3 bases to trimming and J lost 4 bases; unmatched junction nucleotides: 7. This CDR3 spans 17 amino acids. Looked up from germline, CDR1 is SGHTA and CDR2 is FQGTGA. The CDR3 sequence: CASSFGVAGGSTGELFF. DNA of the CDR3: TGTGCCAGCAGCTTCGGAGTAGCGGGAGGGTCCACCGGGGAGCTGTTTTTT.

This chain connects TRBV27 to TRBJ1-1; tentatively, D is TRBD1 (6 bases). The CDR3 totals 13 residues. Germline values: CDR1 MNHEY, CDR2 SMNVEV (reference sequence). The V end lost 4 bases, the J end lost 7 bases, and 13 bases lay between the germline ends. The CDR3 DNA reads TGTGCCAGCAGTTCCTACAGGGAGATTGAAGCTTTCTTT. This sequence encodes CASSSYREIEAFF.

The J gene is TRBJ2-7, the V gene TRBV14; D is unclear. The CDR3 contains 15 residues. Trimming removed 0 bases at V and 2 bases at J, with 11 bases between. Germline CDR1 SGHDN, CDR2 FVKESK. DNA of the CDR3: TGTGCCAGCAGCCAAGATCTTGGCGGAACCTACGAGCAGTACTTC. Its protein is CASSQDLGGTYEQYF.

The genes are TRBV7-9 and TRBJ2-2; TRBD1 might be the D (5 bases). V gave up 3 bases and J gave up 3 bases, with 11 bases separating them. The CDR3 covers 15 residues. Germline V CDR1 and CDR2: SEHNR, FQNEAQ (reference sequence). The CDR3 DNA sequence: TGTGCCAGCAGCTTCGTCGAAGGGGACACCGGGGAGCTGTTTTTT. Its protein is CASSFVEGDTGELFF.

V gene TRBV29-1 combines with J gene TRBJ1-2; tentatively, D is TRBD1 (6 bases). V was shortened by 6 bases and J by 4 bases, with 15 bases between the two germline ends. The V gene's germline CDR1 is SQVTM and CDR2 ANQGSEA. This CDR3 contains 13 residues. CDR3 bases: TGCAGCGTCTCCGGGACAAGTCCCTATGGCTACACCTTC. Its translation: CSVSGTSPYGYTF. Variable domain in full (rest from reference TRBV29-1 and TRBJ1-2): SAVISQKPSRDICQRGTSLTIQCQVDSQVTMMFWYRQQPGQSLTLIATANQGSEATYESGFVIDKFPISRPNLTFSTLTVSNMSPEDSSIYLCSVSGTSPYGYTFGSGTRLTVV.

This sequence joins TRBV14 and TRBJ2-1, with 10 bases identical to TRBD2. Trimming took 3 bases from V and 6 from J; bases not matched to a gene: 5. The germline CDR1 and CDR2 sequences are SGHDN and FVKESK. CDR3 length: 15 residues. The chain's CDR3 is CASSQHPSGGNEQFF. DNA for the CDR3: TGTGCCAGCAGCCAGCATCCTAGCGGGGGCAATGAGCAGTTCTTC.

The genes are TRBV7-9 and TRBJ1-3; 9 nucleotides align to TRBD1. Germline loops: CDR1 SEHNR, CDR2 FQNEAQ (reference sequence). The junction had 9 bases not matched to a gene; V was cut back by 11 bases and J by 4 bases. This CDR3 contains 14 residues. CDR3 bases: TGTGCCGCAGGGGACAGGGATGAAGGAAACACCATATATTTT. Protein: CAAGDRDEGNTIYF.

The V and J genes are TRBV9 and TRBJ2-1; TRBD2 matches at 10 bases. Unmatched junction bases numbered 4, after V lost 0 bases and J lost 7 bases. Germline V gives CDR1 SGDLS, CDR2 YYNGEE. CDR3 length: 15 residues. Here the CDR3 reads CASSVGGTSVNEQFF. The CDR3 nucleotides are TGTGCCAGCAGCGTAGGAGGGACTAGCGTTAATGAGCAGTTCTTC.

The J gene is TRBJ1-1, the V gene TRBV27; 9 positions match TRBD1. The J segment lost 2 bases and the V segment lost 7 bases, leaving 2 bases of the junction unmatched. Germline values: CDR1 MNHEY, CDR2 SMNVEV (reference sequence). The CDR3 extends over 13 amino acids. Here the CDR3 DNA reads TGTGCCAGCAAGGGACAGGGCAACACTGAAGCTTTCTTT. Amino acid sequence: CASKGQGNTEAFF.

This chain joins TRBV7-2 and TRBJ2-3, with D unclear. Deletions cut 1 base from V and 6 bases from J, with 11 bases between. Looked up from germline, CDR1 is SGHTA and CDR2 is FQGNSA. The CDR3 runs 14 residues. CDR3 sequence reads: CASSLVTPKDTQYF. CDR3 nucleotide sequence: TGTGCCAGCAGCTTAGTAACTCCCAAGGATACGCAGTATTTT.

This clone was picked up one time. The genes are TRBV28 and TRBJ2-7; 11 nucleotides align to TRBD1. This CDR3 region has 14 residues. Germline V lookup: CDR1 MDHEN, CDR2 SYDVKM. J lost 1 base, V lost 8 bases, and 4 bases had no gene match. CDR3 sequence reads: CASFGTGGSYEQYF. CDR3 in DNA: TGTGCCAGCTTTGGGACAGGGGGGTCCTACGAGCAGTACTTC.

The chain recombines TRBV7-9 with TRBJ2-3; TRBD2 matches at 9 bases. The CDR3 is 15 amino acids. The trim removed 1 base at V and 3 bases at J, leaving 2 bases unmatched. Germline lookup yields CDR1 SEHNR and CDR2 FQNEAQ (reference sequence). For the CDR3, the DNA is TGTGCCAGCAGCTTAGTTAGCGGGGGAACAGATACGCAGTATTTT. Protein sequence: CASSLVSGGTDTQYF.

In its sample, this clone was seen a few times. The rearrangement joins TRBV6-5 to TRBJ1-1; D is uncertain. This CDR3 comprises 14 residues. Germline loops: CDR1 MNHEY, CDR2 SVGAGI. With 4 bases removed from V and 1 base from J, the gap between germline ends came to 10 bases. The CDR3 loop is CASSSSWANTEAFF. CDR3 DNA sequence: TGTGCCAGCAGTTCGTCCTGGGCGAACACTGAAGCTTTCTTT.

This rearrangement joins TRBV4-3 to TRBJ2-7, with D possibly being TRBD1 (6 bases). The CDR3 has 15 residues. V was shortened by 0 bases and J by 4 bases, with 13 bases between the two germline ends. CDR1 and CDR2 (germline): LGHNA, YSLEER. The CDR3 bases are TGCGCCAGCAGCCAAGATAGAACAGGGTGGTACGAGCAGTACTTC. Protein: CASSQDRTGWYEQYF.

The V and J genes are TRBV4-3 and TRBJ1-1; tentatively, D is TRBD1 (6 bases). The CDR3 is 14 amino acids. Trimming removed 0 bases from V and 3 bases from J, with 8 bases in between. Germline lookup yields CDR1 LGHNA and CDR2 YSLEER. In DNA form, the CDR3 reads TGCGCCAGCAGCCAAGAACAGGGTTACACTGAAGCTTTCTTT. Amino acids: CASSQEQGYTEAFF.

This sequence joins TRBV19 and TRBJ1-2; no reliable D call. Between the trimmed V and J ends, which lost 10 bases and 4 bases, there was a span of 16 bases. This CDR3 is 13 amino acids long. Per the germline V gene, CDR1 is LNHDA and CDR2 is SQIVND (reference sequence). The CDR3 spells CATVPDTFYGYTF. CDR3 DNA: TGTGCCACTGTCCCTGACACCTTCTATGGCTACACCTTC.

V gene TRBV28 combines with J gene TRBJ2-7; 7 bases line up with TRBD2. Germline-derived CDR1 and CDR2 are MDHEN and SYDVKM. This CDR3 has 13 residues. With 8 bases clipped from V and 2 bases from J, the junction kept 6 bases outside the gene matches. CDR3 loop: CASGGEKAYEQYF. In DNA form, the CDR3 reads TGTGCCAGCGGGGGGGAAAAGGCCTACGAGCAGTACTTC. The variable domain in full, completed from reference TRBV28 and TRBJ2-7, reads DVKVTQSSRYLVKRTGEKVFLECVQDMDHENMFWYRQDPGLGLRLIYFSYDVKMKEKGDIPEGYSVSREKKERFSLILESASTNQTSMYLCASGGEKAYEQYFGPGTRLTVT.

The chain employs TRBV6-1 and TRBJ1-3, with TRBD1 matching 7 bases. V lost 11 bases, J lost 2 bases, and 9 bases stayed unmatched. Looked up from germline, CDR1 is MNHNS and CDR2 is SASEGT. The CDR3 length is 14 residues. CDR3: CAGGSDRAGNTIYF. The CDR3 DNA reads TGTGCCGGAGGGTCCGACAGGGCTGGAAACACCATATATTTT.